This T cell receptor (beta chain) was recorded in a study of blood T cells in healthy people across ages. Alongside a J-beta primer mix, a sample-barcoded 5' primer served in a second PCR lasting 7 to 11 cycles. MiXCR was run by TCRdb on the 5' RACE reads, yielding one entry per CDR3 protein. The repertoire has under 1,000,000 distinct CDR3 sequences, more than 35% of them found once; the top ten carry around 18%. A word on this clonotype: What it recognizes is unknown.

Germline lookup yields CDR1 SNHLY and CDR2 FYNNEI. V trimming: 8 bases; J trimming: 2 bases; junction bases outside the gene matches: 9. This CDR3 has 15 amino acids. Caucasian, healthy and from Russia, the donors were aged between about 6 and 90. Whole-study findings and limits: Higher diversity, along with more naive CD4+ cells, distinguished long-lived donors from aged donors.

The clonotype comes from an older man in good health. The gene calls are TRBV2 and TRBJ2-3, with 8 bases identical to TRBD2. The source material was blood. This CDR3 reads CASFRGLAFTDTQYF. The CDR3 DNA reads as TGTGCCAGCTTCCGCGGACTAGCCTTCACAGATACGCAGTATTTT.